The source of this T cell receptor (beta chain) is a study of memory CD4+ T cells and cytomegalovirus serostatus. Study results and caveats: Suggested: most of the CMV-linked TCR signature lies in CD4+ memory cells. Each of 65 to 70 CMV-associated TCRbeta sequences occurred in one to five individuals.

The data were produced by immunoSEQ multiplex PCR, yet TCRdb's version contains in-frame clones alone and is incomplete. The table has around 30,000 clones, around 74% seen once. Comment on this clone: Its cognate antigen is unknown.

Single viable CD3+CD4+CD8-CD45RO+ cells were sorted as the memory CD4+ T cells. Material: memory CD4+ T cells from blood. The origin of this receptor is an adult in good health and CMV-seronegative. Some clones in this sample may be carry-over from other donors' samples.

The CDR3 sequence is CASSYSSGTANSPLHF. DNA for the CDR3: TGTGCCAGCAGTTACTCGTCCGGGACAGCGAATTCACCCCTCCACTTT. The J gene is TRBJ1-6, the V gene TRBV6-5, with 7 bases fitting TRBD1. V shed 0 bases, J shed 7 bases, and the junction held 6 bases outside the gene matches. CDR1 MNHEY and CDR2 SVGAGI come from the germline V gene. The CDR3 length is 16 residues.